These 26 T cell receptor beta chains were sequenced from one sample in a study of CD8+ T cells in alopecia areata. As the sequencing template, cDNA was produced by extracting RNA and reverse transcribing it. The assay was immunoSEQ multiplex PCR, and TCRdb's table has in-frame clones only and misses some. The repertoire holds 160,000 or so clones, about two thirds seen once, with roughly 0.99% in the top ten. As to treatment: oral pan-JAK inhibitor, 5-10 mg twice daily. Specimen: CD4+ T cells sorted from blood, collected at week 4, from a patient treated with tofacitinib. The receptors here all came from a human donor with alopecia areata.

This chain uses TRBV5-1 with TRBJ2-7; D is ambiguous. Trimming cost V 0 bases and J 4 bases, with 8 bases left between them. Germline CDR1 reads SGHRS; CDR2 reads YFSETQ. The CDR3 contains 13 residues. The CDR3: CASSLVFGYEQYF. CDR3 sequence (DNA): TGCGCCAGCAGCTTGGTCTTTGGGTACGAGCAGTACTTC.

This clone was detected a few times. The chain employs TRBV29-1 and TRBJ2-1; TRBD2 aligns across 7 bases. The CDR3 is 12 residues long. Germline V CDR1 and CDR2: SQVTM, ANQGSEA. The junction had 7 bases not matched to a gene; V was cut back by 7 bases and J by 7 bases. The CDR3 DNA is TGCAGCGGCGTTCGGGGGGATAATGAGCAGTTCTTC. Translation gives CSGVRGDNEQFF.

In its sample, this clone was seen a few times. This rearrangement joins TRBV18 to TRBJ2-2; D gene unclear. The CDR3 has 12 amino acids. Trimming removed 5 bases from V and 0 bases from J, with 1 base in between. In germline, CDR1 is KGHSH, CDR2 LQKENI. The CDR3 bases are TGTGCCAGCTCATCGAACACCGGGGAGCTGTTTTTT. Residues: CASSSNTGELFF.

The chain joins TRBV5-6 to TRBJ2-7; D is perhaps TRBD1 (5 bases). The germline gives CDR1 SGHDT, CDR2 YYEEEE. The CDR3 runs 13 residues. V was trimmed by 2 bases and J by 2 bases, leaving 8 bases between them. The CDR3: CASSFGRAYEQYF. DNA for the CDR3: TGTGCCAGCAGCTTCGGCAGGGCCTACGAGCAGTACTTC.

V and J are TRBV9 and TRBJ1-5; D is uncertain. The V and J ends lost 0 bases and 7 bases respectively, with 8 bases between them. The CDR3 totals 13 residues. CDR1 is SGDLS and CDR2 is YYNGEE in the germline V gene. The CDR3 DNA is TGTGCCAGCAGCGTAGATGTTGGGCAGCCCCAGCATTTT. This encodes CASSVDVGQPQHF.

V and J are TRBV11-2 and TRBJ2-5; D possibly corresponds to TRBD2 (6 bases). Looked up from germline, CDR1 is SGHAT and CDR2 is FQNNGV. This CDR3 has 13 amino acids. The germline V and J ends were trimmed by 5 bases and 5 bases, with 12 bases remaining between them. For the CDR3, the DNA is TGTGCCAGCAGCCTGGACTATCGGGAGACCCAGTACTTC. As protein: CASSLDYRETQYF.

This clone was seen a few times. The chain uses TRBV29-1 and TRBJ2-5; tentative D call: TRBD2 (7 bases). The germline V and J ends were trimmed by 7 bases and 4 bases, with 16 bases remaining between them. The length of the CDR3 is 13 residues. The germline V gene has CDR1 SQVTM and CDR2 ANQGSEA. In DNA form, the CDR3 reads TGCAGCGCCGGGGGGCAGGGAGGAGAGACCCAGTACTTC. Translating gives CSAGGQGGETQYF. Filled out from reference TRBV29-1 and TRBJ2-5, the complete variable domain reads SAVISQKPSRDICQRGTSLTIQCQVDSQVTMMFWYRQQPGQSLTLIATANQGSEATYESGFVIDKFPISRPNLTFSTLTVSNMSPEDSSIYLCSAGGQGGETQYFGPGTRLLVL.

This chain links TRBV29-1 with TRBJ1-1; D might be TRBD1 (5 bases). Germline assignment: CDR1 SQVTM and CDR2 ANQGSEA. This CDR3 is 15 amino acids long. Deletions cut 3 bases from V and 1 base from J, with 15 bases between. The CDR3 reads CSVDSRGGRNTEAFF. CDR3 DNA sequence: TGCAGCGTTGATAGTAGGGGAGGACGGAACACTGAAGCTTTCTTT.

The rearrangement links TRBV9 to TRBJ1-1, with D possibly matching TRBD1 (5 bases). Trimming pared 3 bases from V and 7 bases from J, leaving 19 bases between. The CDR3 contains 15 residues. Germline lookup yields CDR1 SGDLS and CDR2 YYNGEE. This chain's CDR3 is CASSARLSRDDEAFF. CDR3 sequence (DNA): TGTGCCAGCAGCGCCCGTCTGAGCAGGGACGATGAAGCTTTCTTT. Together with reference TRBV9 and TRBJ1-1, the CDR3 gives the full variable domain: DSGVTQTPKHLITATGQRVTLRCSPRSGDLSVYWYQQSLDQGLQFLIQYYNGEERAKGNILERFSAQQFPDLHSELNLSSLELGDSALYFCASSARLSRDDEAFFGQGTRLTVV.

In this sample, this clone turned up a few times. The V call is TRBV30, the J call TRBJ1-1; D uncertain. The CDR3 sequence is 13 residues long. Germline V gene data show CDR1 as GTSNPN and CDR2 as SVGIG (reference sequence). V was cut by 4 bases and J by 4 bases, with 13 bases left in between. The CDR3: CAWKPRVGTEAFF. CDR3 in DNA: TGTGCCTGGAAACCACGAGTGGGCACTGAAGCTTTCTTT.

The genes are TRBV12-5 and TRBJ2-7, with D perhaps TRBD1 (6 bases). This CDR3 is built from 14 residues. The germline gives CDR1 LGHNT, CDR2 FRNRAP. Deletions cut 7 bases from V and 2 bases from J, with 15 bases between. In DNA, the CDR3 is TGTGCTAGTGTCCCCTCGGACAGTACCTACGAGCAGTACTTC. Protein: CASVPSDSTYEQYF.

The chain employs TRBV7-9 and TRBJ2-2; D is unclear. Per germline, CDR1 SEHNR and CDR2 FQNEAQ (reference sequence). The CDR3 totals 12 residues. Between the trimmed V and J ends, which lost 5 bases and 3 bases, there was a span of 4 bases. Here the CDR3 DNA reads TGTGCCAGCAGCCCGTACACCGGGGAGCTGTTTTTT. This codes for CASSPYTGELFF. Based on the CDR3 plus reference TRBV7-9 and TRBJ2-2, the full variable domain is DTGVSQNPRHKITKRGQNVTFRCDPISEHNRLYWYRQTLGQGPEFLTYFQNEAQLEKSRLLSDRFSAERPKGSFSTLEIQRTEQGDSAMYLCASSPYTGELFFGEGSRLTVL.

This clone has a handful of counts. The chain employs TRBV19 and TRBJ1-1; 7 bases are a match to TRBD1. This CDR3 spans 15 amino acids. V lost 6 bases and J lost 1; bases outside the gene matches: 8. CDR1 is LNHDA, CDR2 SQIVND, per germline (reference sequence). Written as DNA, the CDR3 is TGTGCCAGTAGGATGAGGACAGGCCCGAACACTGAAGCTTTCTTT. Residues: CASRMRTGPNTEAFF.

V is TRBV5-1 and J is TRBJ2-1, with 7 bases matching TRBD1. The CDR3 runs to 14 residues. J was trimmed by 5 bases and V by 0 bases; bases with no gene match: 2. Germline V CDR1 and CDR2: SGHRS, YFSETQ. CDR3 protein: CASSLGQGDNEQFF. The CDR3 nucleotides read TGCGCCAGCAGCTTGGGACAGGGTGACAATGAGCAGTTCTTC.

V usage is TRBV6-5 and J usage is TRBJ1-1; D ambiguous. The CDR3 loop spans 15 amino acids. V was clipped by 7 bases and J by 4 bases, with 19 bases between them. Germline CDR1 and CDR2: MNHEY and SVGAGI. The CDR3 DNA reads as TGTGCCAGCACCGGGGTGGCGGGTGGCGGCACTGAAGCTTTCTTT. This gives the protein CASTGVAGGGTEAFF.

V gene TRBV29-1 combines with J gene TRBJ1-4; 8 bases agree with TRBD1. CDR3 length: 14 residues. V was pared by 4 bases and J by 6 bases, with 7 bases of the junction left unmatched. Germline lookup yields CDR1 SQVTM and CDR2 ANQGSEA. The CDR3, as DNA: TGCAGCGTTGGGACAGGGCCATCATATGAAAAACTGTTTTTT. It specifies CSVGTGPSYEKLFF.

With regard to this clone: At the DNA level, this CDR3 is encoded by other sequences in the same sample as well. The V call is TRBV5-4, the J call TRBJ1-5; D is unresolved. This CDR3 comprises 13 residues. Germline V lookup: CDR1 SGHNT, CDR2 YYREEE (reference sequence). Trimming stripped 0 bases from V and 4 bases from J, with 5 bases between. CDR3 residues: CASSLGRNQPQHF. CDR3 nucleotide sequence: TGTGCCAGCAGCTTGGGGAGGAATCAGCCCCAGCATTTT.

The V gene is TRBV30, the J gene TRBJ1-6; no definite D call. The CDR3 totals 13 residues. Trimming took off 4 bases at V and 8 bases at J, with 12 bases between the two ends. Germline loops: CDR1 GTSNPN, CDR2 SVGIG (reference sequence). In DNA, the CDR3 is TGTGCCTGGAACACCGGGATCTATTCACCCCTCCACTTT. Protein sequence: CAWNTGIYSPLHF. The variable domain in full, completed from reference TRBV30 and TRBJ1-6, reads SQTIHQWPATLVQPVGSPLSLECTVEGTSNPNLYWYRQAAGRGLQLLFYSVGIGQISSEVPQNLSASRPQDRQFILSSKKLLLSDSGFYLCAWNTGIYSPLHFGNGTRLTVT.

V gene TRBV5-1 combines with J gene TRBJ2-6; D is undetermined. Trimming removed 4 bases from V and 4 bases from J, with 6 bases in between. Germline-derived CDR1 and CDR2 are SGHRS and YFSETQ. CDR3 size: 13 residues. DNA of the CDR3: TGCGCCAGCAGCCCGGAGGGGGCCAACGTCCTGACTTTC. It translates to CASSPEGANVLTF.

This chain links TRBV4-2 with TRBJ2-3, with 15 bases fitting TRBD2. Trimming took 3 bases from V and 3 from J; bases not matched to a gene: 7. CDR3 size: 18 residues. From germline, CDR1 is LGHNA and CDR2 YNFKEQ. The chain's CDR3 is CASSHDWTSGGVTDTQYF. CDR3 bases: TGTGCCAGCAGCCATGATTGGACTAGCGGGGGGGTAACAGATACGCAGTATTTT.

This clone showed up just a few times. DNA for the CDR3: TGTGCCTGGCATACAGGGTTTGGGGCCAACGTCCTGACTTTC. As protein: CAWHTGFGANVLTF. The chain links TRBV30 to TRBJ2-6, with D possibly TRBD1 on 6 matching bases. With 5 bases removed from V and 3 bases from J, the gap between germline ends came to 11 bases. The CDR3 has 14 residues. Germline V gene lookup returns CDR1 GTSNPN and CDR2 SVGIG (reference sequence). Full variable domain (missing parts from reference TRBV30 and TRBJ2-6): SQTIHQWPATLVQPVGSPLSLECTVEGTSNPNLYWYRQAAGRGLQLLFYSVGIGQISSEVPQNLSASRPQDRQFILSSKKLLLSDSGFYLCAWHTGFGANVLTFGAGSRLTVL.

This clone appeared a few times. The chain is built from TRBV2 and TRBJ2-1; 11 positions agree with TRBD2. Germline trimming cut 7 bases from V and 6 bases from J; bases unmatched to any gene: 5. The CDR3 has 14 residues. The V gene's germline CDR1 is SNHLY and CDR2 FYNNEI. The CDR3 sequence: CASTLAGAINEQFF. The CDR3, as DNA: TGTGCCAGCACACTAGCGGGGGCTATCAATGAGCAGTTCTTC.

This chain connects TRBV27 to TRBJ2-1; a possible D gene is TRBD2 (6 bases). The CDR3 is made up of 14 amino acids. Germline V lookup: CDR1 MNHEY, CDR2 SMNVEV (reference sequence). V was trimmed by 2 bases and J by 3 bases, leaving 8 bases between them. CDR3 bases: TGTGCCAGCAGTTTAAGGACTAACTACAATGAGCAGTTCTTC. Amino acids: CASSLRTNYNEQFF.

The rearrangement joins TRBV30 to TRBJ2-7; the D is unclear. The ends were cut back, 0 bases at V and 6 bases at J, with 18 bases in the middle. This CDR3 has 15 residues. Germline CDR1 and CDR2: GTSNPN and SVGIG (reference sequence). The CDR3 bases are TGTGCCTGGAGTGTTCTCGAGAGGATGAGTGGCGAGCAGTACTTC. This gives the protein CAWSVLERMSGEQYF.

The chain links TRBV30 to TRBJ2-2; D gene uncertain. Germline assignment: CDR1 GTSNPN and CDR2 SVGIG (reference sequence). CDR3 length equals 13 residues. V was shortened by 3 bases and J by 6 bases, with 11 bases between the two germline ends. CDR3 amino acids: CAWRGWSPGELFF. CDR3 bases: TGTGCCTGGAGGGGCTGGAGCCCCGGGGAGCTGTTTTTT.

J is TRBJ1-2 and V is TRBV6-6; 9 bases match TRBD1. Germline-derived CDR1 and CDR2 are MNHNY and SVGAGI (reference sequence). The CDR3 consists of 16 residues. J was trimmed by 0 bases and V by 6 bases; bases with no gene match: 8. The CDR3 sequence: CASRIRDRETNYGYTF. CDR3 coding DNA: TGTGCCAGCAGGATACGGGACAGGGAGACTAACTATGGCTACACCTTC.